Described below is a single TCR beta chain sequence and its context. Its target is not known. This record belongs to a study of early T cells in non-severe SARS-CoV-2 infection. The V end was cut by 5 bases, the J end by 6 bases, with 14 bases between. Germline V gives CDR1 MNHEY, CDR2 SVGAGI. The CDR3 sequence is 14 residues long. The TCR library protocol attached unique molecular identifiers to the individual cDNA molecules. Using its own MiXCR run on the 5' RACE reads, TCRdb lists one record per CDR3 protein. The profile covers about 83,000 distinct CDR3 sequences, with 12% appearing a single time and over 6% taken by the ten largest. General study results and limits: Matching results from VDJdb favored anti-spike CD8 responses, leaving private and CD4 specificities undetected.

This TCR derives from an adult who was a healthcare worker with PCR-confirmed SARS-CoV-2 infection or an uninfected control (not recorded which). Sequencing was done on a sample of whole blood. The gene calls are TRBV6-5 and TRBJ2-1; D is perhaps TRBD2 (5 bases). The CDR3 nucleotides are TGTGCCAGCAGTACTACGGGCCGGGGCAATGAGCAGTTCTTC. This gives the protein CASSTTGRGNEQFF.